Listed below are T cell receptor beta chains from one sample, sequenced in a study of T cells after posttransplantation cyclophosphamide. The method was immunoSEQ multiplex PCR; TCRdb's version includes in-frame clones alone and lacks a portion of them. The sample carries roughly 20,000 clones, around 68% recorded once. The input for sequencing was PBMCs, taken after an allogeneic stem cell transplant with post-transplant cyclophosphamide. Receptor source: a male patient aged 25-45 years who received an allogeneic stem cell transplant from a related donor, was CMV-positive, and had acute GVHD only. Some T cells here may be from the graft donor. Both conserved end residues are part of each CDR3. A D gene is named only where the DNA matches it firmly. Clone size, where shown, is once, few, many, or a class for clones that have expanded.

DNA,CDR3,J,size,V,length,D
TGTGCCAGCAGGTCGGGGACAGTGGACTATGGCTACACCTTC,CASRSGTVDYGYTF,TRBJ1-2,-,TRBV28,14,TRBD1
TGTGCCAGCAGCTTAGGACAGAGATATCAGCCCCAGCATTTT,CASSLGQRYQPQHF,TRBJ1-5,few,TRBV5-6,14,-
TGTGCCAGCAGTTCGAGGGTGTGCACTGAAGCTTTCTTT,CASSSRVCTEAFF,TRBJ1-1,-,TRBV6-9,13,-
TGTGCCAGCAGCCTGGGGCGAGACACTGAAGCTTTCTTT,CASSLGRDTEAFF,TRBJ1-1,-,TRBV14,13,-
TGTGCCTGGAGTGTTCAGGGCAATCAGCCCCAGCATTTT,CAWSVQGNQPQHF,TRBJ1-5,-,TRBV30,13,-
TGTGCCAGCAGCCAAGAGGGGGGGGAGACCGGGGAGCTGTTTTTT,CASSQEGGETGELFF,TRBJ2-2,-,TRBV7-2,15,-
TGCGCCAGCAGCCCCGGGACAGGGTCCTACCAAGAGACCCAGTACTTC,CASSPGTGSYQETQYF,TRBJ2-5,-,TRBV5-1,16,TRBD1
TGCGCCAGCAGCTTGGAGGACAGCATAGAAGCTTTCTTT,CASSLEDSIEAFF,TRBJ1-1,few,TRBV5-1,13,-
TGTGCCAGCAGTTACTCGCTGCGGGGGGGCCACTACGAGCAGTACTTC,CASSYSLRGGHYEQYF,TRBJ2-7,-,TRBV6-5,16,TRBD2
TGTGCCAGCAGCTTAGCAGGGGCAGAGCACAATGAGCAGTTCTTC,CASSLAGAEHNEQFF,TRBJ2-1,-,TRBV7-2,15,-
TGTGCCAGCACCCTCGCTGGGGCTAGCACAGATACGCAGTATTTT,CASTLAGASTDTQYF,TRBJ2-3,-,TRBV6-5,15,-
TGTGCCAGCACGCAACTAGCGGGGGGAGAGACCCAGTACTTC,CASTQLAGGETQYF,TRBJ2-5,-,TRBV7-2,14,TRBD2
TGTGCCAGCAGTCCCCGGAGTCCCCTCCACTTT,CASSPRSPLHF,TRBJ1-6,-,TRBV27,11,-
TGTGCCAGCAGCGTAGTGTCAACAGGGCCTAGCACAGATACGCAGTATTTT,CASSVVSTGPSTDTQYF,TRBJ2-3,-,TRBV9,17,-
TGTGCCAGCAGCCCTGACAGTCTTTACAATGAGCAGTTCTTC,CASSPDSLYNEQFF,TRBJ2-1,-,TRBV7-9,14,-
TGTGCCAGCAGCCAAGGAGGGGGTCAAGAGACCCAGTACTTC,CASSQGGGQETQYF,TRBJ2-5,medium-sized,TRBV4-2,14,-
TGTGCCAGCAGTGAAGGACAGGGGGGGAGGTATGGCTACACCTTC,CASSEGQGGRYGYTF,TRBJ1-2,-,TRBV25-1,15,TRBD1
TGTGCCAGCAGTTCTAAAAGCGGGGTTCGGAATTCACCCCTCCACTTT,CASSSKSGVRNSPLHF,TRBJ1-6,-,TRBV7-9,16,-
TGTGCCAGCAGGATGACAGTCAACTATGGCTACACCTTC,CASRMTVNYGYTF,TRBJ1-2,-,TRBV6-6,13,-
TGTGCCAGCACCATAAGGAGAGCGGGGGGGCTTGGTGAGCAGTTCTTC,CASTIRRAGGLGEQFF,TRBJ2-1,-,TRBV28,16,TRBD2
TGTGCCAGTAGTGGACAGGGGACTGGAAACACCATATATTTT,CASSGQGTGNTIYF,TRBJ1-3,-,TRBV19,14,TRBD1
TGTGCCAGCAGCTTACAGGGAAATCAGCCCCAGCATTTT,CASSLQGNQPQHF,TRBJ1-5,-,TRBV5-6,13,-
TGTGCCAGCAGTCTGGGACAGACTAATGAAAAACTGTTTTTT,CASSLGQTNEKLFF,TRBJ1-4,-,TRBV28,14,TRBD1
TGTGCCTGGAGTCGACAGGGAAGTCAGCCCCAGCATTTT,CAWSRQGSQPQHF,TRBJ1-5,-,TRBV30,13,TRBD1
TGTGCCAGCAGCTTGGGGGACAGGGGCTATGGCTACACCTTC,CASSLGDRGYGYTF,TRBJ1-2,-,TRBV5-4,14,TRBD1
TGTGCCAGCAGCCCCAGGACTGGTCTATCTGGGGCCAACGTCCTGACTTTC,CASSPRTGLSGANVLTF,TRBJ2-6,-,TRBV5-8,17,-
TGTGCCAGCAGCTCTAGCCTGTATAGCTCTGGAAACACCATATATTTT,CASSSSLYSSGNTIYF,TRBJ1-3,-,TRBV9,16,-
TGCAGCGTTGGGTTCGCAGGGGGCGATGGCTACACCTTC,CSVGFAGGDGYTF,TRBJ1-2,-,TRBV29-1,13,TRBD1
TGTGCCAGCAGGACAGGGTCTTCTAGCACTGAAGCTTTCTTT,CASRTGSSSTEAFF,TRBJ1-1,-,TRBV6-5,14,TRBD1
TGCGCCAGCAGCTTATCCCGGGGTTTAAGCTCCTACGAGCAGTACTTC,CASSLSRGLSSYEQYF,TRBJ2-7,many,TRBV5-1,16,-
TGTGCCAGCAGCCTCGGCGGCGGGAATTCACCCCTCCACTTT,CASSLGGGNSPLHF,TRBJ1-6,-,TRBV2,14,-
TGTGCCACAAACTACGAGCAGTACTTC,CATNYEQYF,TRBJ2-7,-,TRBV19,9,-
TGTGCTAGTGGCAGGGACATCTACGAGCAGTACTTC,CASGRDIYEQYF,TRBJ2-7,-,TRBV12-5,12,-
TGTGCCAGCAGCAGGGACACGGAGTATGGCTACACCTTC,CASSRDTEYGYTF,TRBJ1-2,once,TRBV5-5,13,-
TGTGCCAGCACCACGTGGGGCAGTTATAATTCACCCCTCCACTTT,CASTTWGSYNSPLHF,TRBJ1-6,-,TRBV5-6,15,-